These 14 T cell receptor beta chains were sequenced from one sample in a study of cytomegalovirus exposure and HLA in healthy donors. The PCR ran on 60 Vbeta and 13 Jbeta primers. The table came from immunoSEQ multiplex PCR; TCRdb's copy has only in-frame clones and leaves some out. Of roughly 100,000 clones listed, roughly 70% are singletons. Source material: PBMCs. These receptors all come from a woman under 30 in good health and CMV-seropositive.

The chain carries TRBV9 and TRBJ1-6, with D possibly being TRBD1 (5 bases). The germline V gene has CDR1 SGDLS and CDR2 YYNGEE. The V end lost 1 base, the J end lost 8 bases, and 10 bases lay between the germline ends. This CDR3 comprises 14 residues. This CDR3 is CASSVQGRDSPLHF. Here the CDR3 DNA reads TGTGCCAGCAGCGTACAGGGTCGGGATTCACCCCTCCACTTT.

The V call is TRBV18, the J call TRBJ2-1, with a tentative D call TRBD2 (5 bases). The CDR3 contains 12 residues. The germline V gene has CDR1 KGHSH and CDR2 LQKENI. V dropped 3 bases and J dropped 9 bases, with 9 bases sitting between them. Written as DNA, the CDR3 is TGTGCCAGCTCACCGGGGAGTACTGAGCAGTTCTTC. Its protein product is CASSPGSTEQFF.

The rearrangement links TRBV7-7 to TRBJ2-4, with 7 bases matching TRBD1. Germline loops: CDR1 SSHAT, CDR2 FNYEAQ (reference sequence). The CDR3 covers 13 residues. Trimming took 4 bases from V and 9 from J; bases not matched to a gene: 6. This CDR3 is CASSSRQGGIQYF. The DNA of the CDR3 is TGTGCCAGCAGCTCGAGACAGGGTGGCATTCAGTACTTC.

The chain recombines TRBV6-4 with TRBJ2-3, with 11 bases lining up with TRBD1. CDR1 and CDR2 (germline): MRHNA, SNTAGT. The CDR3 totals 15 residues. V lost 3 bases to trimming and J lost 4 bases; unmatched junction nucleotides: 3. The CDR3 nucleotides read TGTGCCAGCAGTGATGGGACAGGGGGACCAGATACGCAGTATTTT. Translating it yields CASSDGTGGPDTQYF.

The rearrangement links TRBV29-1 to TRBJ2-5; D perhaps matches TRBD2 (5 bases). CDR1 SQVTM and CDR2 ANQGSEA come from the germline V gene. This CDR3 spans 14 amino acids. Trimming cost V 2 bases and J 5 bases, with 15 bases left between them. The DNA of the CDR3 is TGCAGCGTTGAAACCCGGGAAAGGACTGAGACCCAGTACTTC. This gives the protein CSVETRERTETQYF.

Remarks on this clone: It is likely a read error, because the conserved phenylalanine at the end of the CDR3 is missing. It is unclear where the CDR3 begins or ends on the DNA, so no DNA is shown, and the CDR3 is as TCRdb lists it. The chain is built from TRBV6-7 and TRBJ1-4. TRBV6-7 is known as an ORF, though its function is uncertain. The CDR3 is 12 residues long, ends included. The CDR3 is CASSYSRGGLYV.

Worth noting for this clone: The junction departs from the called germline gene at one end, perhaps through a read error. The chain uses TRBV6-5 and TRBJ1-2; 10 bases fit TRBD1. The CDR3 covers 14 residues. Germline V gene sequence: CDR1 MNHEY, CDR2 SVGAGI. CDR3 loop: CAGSYHGTGESYTF. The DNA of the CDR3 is TGTGCCGGCAGTTACCACGGGACAGGGGAGAGCTACACCTTC.

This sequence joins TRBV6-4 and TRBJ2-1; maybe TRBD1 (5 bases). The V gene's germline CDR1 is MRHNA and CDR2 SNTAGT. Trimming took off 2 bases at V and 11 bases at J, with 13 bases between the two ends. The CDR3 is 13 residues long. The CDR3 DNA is TGTGCCAGCAGTGACCGGCCGGACACTAAGCAGTTCTTC. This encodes CASSDRPDTKQFF.

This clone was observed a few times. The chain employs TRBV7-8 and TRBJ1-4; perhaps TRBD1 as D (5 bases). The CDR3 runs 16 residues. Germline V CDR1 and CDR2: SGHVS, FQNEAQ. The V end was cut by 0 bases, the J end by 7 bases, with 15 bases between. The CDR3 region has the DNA TGTGCCAGCAGCTTAGCGCTAGGCACCGGGGGTGAAAAACTGTTTTTT. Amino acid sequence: CASSLALGTGGEKLFF.

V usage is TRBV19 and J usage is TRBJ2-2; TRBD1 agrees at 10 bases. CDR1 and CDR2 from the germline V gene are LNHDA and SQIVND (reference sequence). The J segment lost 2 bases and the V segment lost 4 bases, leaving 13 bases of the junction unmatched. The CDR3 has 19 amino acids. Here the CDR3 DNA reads TGTGCCAGTAGTAATAGCGACCCGGGACAGGGGAAAAACACCGGGGAGCTGTTTTTT. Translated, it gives CASSNSDPGQGKNTGELFF.

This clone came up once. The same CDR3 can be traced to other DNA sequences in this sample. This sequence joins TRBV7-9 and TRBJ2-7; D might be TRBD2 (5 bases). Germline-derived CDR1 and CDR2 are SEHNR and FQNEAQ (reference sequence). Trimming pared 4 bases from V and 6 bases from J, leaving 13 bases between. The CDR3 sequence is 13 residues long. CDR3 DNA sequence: TGTGCCAGCAGCTCAGAGGGAACACGCGAGCAGTACTTC. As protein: CASSSEGTREQYF. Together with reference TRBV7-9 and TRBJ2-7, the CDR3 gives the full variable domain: DTGVSQNPRHKITKRGQNVTFRCDPISEHNRLYWYRQTLGQGPEFLTYFQNEAQLEKSRLLSDRFSAERPKGSFSTLEIQRTEQGDSAMYLCASSSEGTREQYFGPGTRLTVT.

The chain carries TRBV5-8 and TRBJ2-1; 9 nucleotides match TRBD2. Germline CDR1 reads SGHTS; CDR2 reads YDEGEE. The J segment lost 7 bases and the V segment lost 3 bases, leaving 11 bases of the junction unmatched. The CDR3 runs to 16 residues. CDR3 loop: CASSSFLAGGRNEQFF. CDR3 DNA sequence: TGTGCCAGCAGCTCCTTTCTGGCGGGGGGGCGGAATGAGCAGTTCTTC.

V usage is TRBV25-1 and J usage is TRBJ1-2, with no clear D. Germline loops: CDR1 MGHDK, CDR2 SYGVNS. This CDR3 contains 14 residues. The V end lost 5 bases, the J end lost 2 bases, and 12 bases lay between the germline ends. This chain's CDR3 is CASSPWGGNYGYTF. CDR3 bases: TGTGCCAGCAGTCCTTGGGGAGGAAACTATGGCTACACCTTC.

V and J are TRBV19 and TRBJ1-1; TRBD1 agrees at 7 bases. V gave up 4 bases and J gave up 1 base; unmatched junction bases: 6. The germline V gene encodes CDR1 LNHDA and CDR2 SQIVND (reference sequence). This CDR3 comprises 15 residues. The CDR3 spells CASSNRGGRNTEAFF. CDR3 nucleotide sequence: TGTGCCAGTAGTAACAGGGGCGGAAGGAACACTGAAGCTTTCTTT.